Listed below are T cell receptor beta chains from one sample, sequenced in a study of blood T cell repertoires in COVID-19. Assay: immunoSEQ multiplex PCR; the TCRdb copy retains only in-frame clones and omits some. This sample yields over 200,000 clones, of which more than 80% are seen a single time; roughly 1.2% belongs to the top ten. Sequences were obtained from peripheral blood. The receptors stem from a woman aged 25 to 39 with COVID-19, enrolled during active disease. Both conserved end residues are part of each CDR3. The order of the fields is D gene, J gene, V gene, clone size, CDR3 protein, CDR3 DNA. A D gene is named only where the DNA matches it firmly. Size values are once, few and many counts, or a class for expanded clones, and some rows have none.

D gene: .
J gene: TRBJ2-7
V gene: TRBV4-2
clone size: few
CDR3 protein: CASSQELGAYSYEQYF
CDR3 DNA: TGTGCCAGCAGCCAAGAATTGGGGGCGTATTCCTACGAGCAGTACTTC

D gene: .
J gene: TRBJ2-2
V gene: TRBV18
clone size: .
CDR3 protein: CASSPFGQGGGGELFF
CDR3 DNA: TGTGCCAGCTCACCATTCGGCCAGGGTGGTGGCGGGGAGCTGTTTTTT

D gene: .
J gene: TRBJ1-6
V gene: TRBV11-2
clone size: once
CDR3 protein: CASSSEPLYNSPLHF
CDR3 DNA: TGTGCCAGCAGCTCGGAGCCTTTGTATAATTCACCCCTCCACTTT

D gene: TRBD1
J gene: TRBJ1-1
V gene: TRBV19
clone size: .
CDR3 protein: CASSIRRQGAGTEAFF
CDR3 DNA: TGTGCCAGTAGTATAAGACGACAGGGGGCTGGGACTGAAGCTTTCTTT

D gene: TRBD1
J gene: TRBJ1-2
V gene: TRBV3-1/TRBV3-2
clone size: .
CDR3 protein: CASSQDWKNRAGGYGYTF
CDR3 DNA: TGTGCCAGCAGCCAAGATTGGAAGAACAGAGCAGGGGGCTATGGCTACACCTTC

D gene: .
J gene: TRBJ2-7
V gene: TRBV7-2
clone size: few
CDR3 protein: CASSLDETGFSYEQYF
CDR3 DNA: TGTGCCAGCAGCTTAGATGAGACAGGTTTCTCCTACGAGCAGTACTTC

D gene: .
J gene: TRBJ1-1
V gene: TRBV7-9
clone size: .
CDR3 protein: CASSPGTPRGTEAFF
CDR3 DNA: TGTGCCAGCAGCCCAGGGACACCTAGAGGCACTGAAGCTTTCTTT

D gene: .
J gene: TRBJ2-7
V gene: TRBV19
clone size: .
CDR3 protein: CASRGRGKGAYEQYF
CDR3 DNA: TGTGCCAGTAGAGGCCGGGGGAAGGGTGCCTACGAGCAGTACTTC

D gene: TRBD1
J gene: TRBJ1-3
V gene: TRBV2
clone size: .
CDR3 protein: CASSGGGQGRNTIYF
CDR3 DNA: TGTGCCAGCAGTGGGGGGGGACAGGGAAGAAACACCATATATTTT

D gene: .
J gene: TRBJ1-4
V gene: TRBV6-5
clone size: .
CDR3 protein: CASSYSIGGEKLFF
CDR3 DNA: TGTGCCAGCAGTTACTCGATAGGCGGTGAGAAACTGTTTTTT

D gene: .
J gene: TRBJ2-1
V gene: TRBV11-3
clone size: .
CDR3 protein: CASSLGESSYNEQFF
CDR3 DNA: TGTGCCAGCAGCTTAGGAGAGTCATCCTACAATGAGCAGTTCTTC

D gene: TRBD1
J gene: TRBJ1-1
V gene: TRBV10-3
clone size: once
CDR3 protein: CAGARGTNTEAFF
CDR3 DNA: TGTGCCGGGGCCAGGGGGACGAACACTGAAGCTTTCTTT

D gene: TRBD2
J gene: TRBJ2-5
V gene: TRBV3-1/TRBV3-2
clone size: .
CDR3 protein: CASSQSAGQAETQYF
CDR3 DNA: TGTGCCAGCAGCCAGTCAGCGGGGCAGGCGGAGACCCAGTACTTC

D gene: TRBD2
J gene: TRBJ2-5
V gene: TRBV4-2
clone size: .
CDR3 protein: CASSQVIAGEETQYF
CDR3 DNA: TGTGCCAGCAGCCAAGTTATAGCGGGAGAAGAGACCCAGTACTTC

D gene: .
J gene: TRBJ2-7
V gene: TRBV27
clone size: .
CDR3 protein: CASSTWTGGSGRASEQYF
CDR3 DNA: TGTGCCAGCAGTACCTGGACAGGGGGTAGCGGGAGGGCCTCCGAGCAGTACTTC

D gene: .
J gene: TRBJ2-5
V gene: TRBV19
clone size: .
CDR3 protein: CASSMAHQETQYF
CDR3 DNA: TGTGCCTCCTCAATGGCCCACCAAGAGACCCAGTACTTC

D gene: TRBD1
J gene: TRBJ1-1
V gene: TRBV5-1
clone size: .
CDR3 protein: CASSPGDPGGAFF
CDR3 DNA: TGCGCCAGCAGCCCGGGGGACCCAGGGGGAGCTTTCTTT

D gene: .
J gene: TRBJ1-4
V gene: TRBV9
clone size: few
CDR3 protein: CASSAGGIDEKLFF
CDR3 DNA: TGTGCCAGCAGCGCGGGGGGGATAGATGAAAAACTGTTTTTT

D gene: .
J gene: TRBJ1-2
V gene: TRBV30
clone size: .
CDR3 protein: CAWSVGGYGYTF
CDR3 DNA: TGTGCCTGGAGTGTGGGGGGCTATGGCTACACCTTC

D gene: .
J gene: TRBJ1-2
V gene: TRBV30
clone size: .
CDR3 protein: CAWQRPGPGNYGYTF
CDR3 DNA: TGTGCCTGGCAAAGGCCCGGGCCGGGGAACTATGGCTACACCTTC

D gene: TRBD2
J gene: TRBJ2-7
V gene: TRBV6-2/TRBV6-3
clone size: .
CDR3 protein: CASSYQGLAGPPSSYEQYF
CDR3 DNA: TGTGCCAGCAGTTACCAGGGACTAGCGGGCCCCCCATCGAGCTACGAGCAGTACTTC

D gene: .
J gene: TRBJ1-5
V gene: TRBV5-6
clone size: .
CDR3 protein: CASSLSMNSNQPQHF
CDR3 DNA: TGTGCCAGCAGCTTAAGCATGAATAGCAATCAGCCCCAGCATTTT

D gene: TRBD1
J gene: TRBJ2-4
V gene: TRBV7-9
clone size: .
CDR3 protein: CASSLGDRVTKNIQYF
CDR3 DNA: TGTGCCAGCAGCTTAGGAGACAGGGTGACCAAAAACATTCAGTACTTC

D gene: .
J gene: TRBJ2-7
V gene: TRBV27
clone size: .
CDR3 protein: CASAPGHLSYEQYF
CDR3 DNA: TGTGCCAGCGCCCCAGGACATCTCTCCTACGAGCAGTACTTC

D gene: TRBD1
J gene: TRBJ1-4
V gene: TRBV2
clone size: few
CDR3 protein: CASSRTGEKLFF
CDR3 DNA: TGTGCCAGCAGTAGGACAGGGGAAAAACTGTTTTTT

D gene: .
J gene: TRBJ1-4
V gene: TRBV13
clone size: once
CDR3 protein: CASSSRSPNEKLFF
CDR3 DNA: TGTGCCAGCAGCTCCCGGTCCCCTAATGAAAAACTGTTTTTT

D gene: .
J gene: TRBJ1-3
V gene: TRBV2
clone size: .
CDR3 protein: CASSVGRSSGNTIYF
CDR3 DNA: TGTGCCAGCAGTGTAGGCAGGTCCTCTGGAAACACCATATATTTT

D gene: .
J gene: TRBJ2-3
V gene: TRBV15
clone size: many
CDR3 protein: CATSRDRNTDTQYF
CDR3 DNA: TGTGCCACCAGCAGAGACAGAAACACAGATACGCAGTATTTT

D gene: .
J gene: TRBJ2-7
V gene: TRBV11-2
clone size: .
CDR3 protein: CASSRGGDPQYF
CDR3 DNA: TGTGCCAGCAGCCGCGGCGGGGACCCTCAGTACTTC

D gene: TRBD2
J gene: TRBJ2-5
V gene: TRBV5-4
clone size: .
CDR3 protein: CASSSRTSGGDLGETQYF
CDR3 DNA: TGTGCCAGCAGCTCCCGGACTAGCGGGGGGGACCTCGGGGAGACCCAGTACTTC

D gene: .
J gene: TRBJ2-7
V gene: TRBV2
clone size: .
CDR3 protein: CASRPGTYTYEQYF
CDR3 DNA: TGTGCCAGCAGACCGGGGACTTATACCTACGAGCAGTACTTC

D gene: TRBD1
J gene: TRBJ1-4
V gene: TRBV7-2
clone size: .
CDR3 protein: CASSLTGTGGKKLFF
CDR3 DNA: TGTGCCAGCAGCTTAACCGGGACAGGTGGAAAAAAACTGTTTTTT

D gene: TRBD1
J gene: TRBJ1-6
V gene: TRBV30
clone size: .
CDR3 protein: CAWSVLVSGQGPSPLHF
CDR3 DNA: TGTGCCTGGAGTGTATTGGTGTCGGGACAGGGGCCATCACCCCTCCACTTT

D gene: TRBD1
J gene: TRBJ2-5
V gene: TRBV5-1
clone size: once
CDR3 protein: CASRSSPGQLQETQYF
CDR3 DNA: TGCGCCAGCAGATCTTCGCCGGGACAGCTACAAGAGACCCAGTACTTC

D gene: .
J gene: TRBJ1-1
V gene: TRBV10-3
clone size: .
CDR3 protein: CAISEWAGAPNTEAFF
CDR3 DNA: TGTGCCATCAGTGAGTGGGCAGGGGCCCCGAACACTGAAGCTTTCTTT

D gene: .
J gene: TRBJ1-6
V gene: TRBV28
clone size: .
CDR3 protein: CASSQGARNSPLHF
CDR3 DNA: TGTGCCAGCAGCCAAGGGGCCCGGAATTCACCCCTCCACTTT

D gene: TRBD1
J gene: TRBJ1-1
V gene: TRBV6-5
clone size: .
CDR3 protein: CASSSQGGDTEAFF
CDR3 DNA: TGTGCCAGCAGTTCCCAGGGGGGTGACACTGAAGCTTTCTTT

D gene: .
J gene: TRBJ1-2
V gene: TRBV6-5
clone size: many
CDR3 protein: CASQRAPNYGYTF
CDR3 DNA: TGTGCCAGCCAGCGGGCCCCTAACTATGGCTACACCTTC